This TCR beta chain was sequenced during a study of human T cells and chemical hapten exposure. Overall study: Largely, small differences in pooled library volume made per-sample TCR yields vary. Study-level points and caveats: No change in TCRs above 1 in 1000 frequency was produced by DPC sensitization. Large CDR3 similarity clusters arose significantly more often from expanded TCRs than from controls.

Deletions cut 3 bases from V and 5 bases from J, with 4 bases between. The germline CDR1 and CDR2 sequences are MDHEN and SYDVKM. The CDR3 totals 11 residues. Note on this clonotype: Its antigen remains unidentified.

Time point specified: pre-sensitization, week 0. Treatment given: therapeutic diphenylcyclopropenone sensitization with weekly scalp DPC. TCRdb fed the RACE reads into MiXCR, producing one record per CDR3 protein. Found here are over 300,000 distinct CDR3 sequences, roughly 5.3% of them singletons; the top ten hold approximately 2.8%. The starting material was whole blood, obtained in connection with sensitization to the hapten diphenylcyclopropenone (DPC). The source is a woman aged 45 to 65 with alopecia areata. Some clones in this sample may be carry-over from other donors' samples. The rearrangement links TRBV28 to TRBJ1-2; D gene ambiguous. The CDR3 is CASSFPYGYTF. CDR3 in DNA: TGTGCCAGCAGTTTCCCTTATGGCTACACCTTC.